Shown below are 6 T cell receptor beta chains from a single sample sequenced in a study of blood T cell repertoires in COVID-19. Repertoires were generated with immunoSEQ multiplex PCR, while TCRdb's copy carries only in-frame clones and drops some. The data contain roughly 200,000 clones, about 77% of them singletons. What was sequenced was peripheral blood. All receptors derive from a woman over 75 with active or convalescent COVID-19.

This clone occurred once. This rearrangement joins TRBV2 to TRBJ1-5, with 7 bases matching TRBD1. The CDR3 consists of 14 residues. Germline-derived CDR1 and CDR2 are SNHLY and FYNNEI. Trimming removed 4 bases from V and 6 bases from J; junction bases left unmatched: 6. The CDR3 region has the DNA TGTGCCAGCAGTGCACAGGGGATTGGTCAGCCCCAGCATTTT. The encoded protein is CASSAQGIGQPQHF.

The genes are TRBV5-5 and TRBJ1-2; 9 bases are a match to TRBD1. The length of the CDR3 is 15 residues. Germline V lookup: CDR1 SGHKS, CDR2 YYEKEE (reference sequence). V trimming: 4 bases; J trimming: 3 bases; junction bases outside the gene matches: 7. The CDR3 nucleotides read TGTGCCAGCAGCCTGGGGGGACAGGGATACTATGGCTACACCTTC. It codes for CASSLGGQGYYGYTF.

This chain joins TRBV5-8 and TRBJ1-5, with 8 bases lining up with TRBD1. Trimming cost V 4 bases and J 4 bases; bases outside gene matches: 7. This CDR3 is built from 15 residues. Per germline, CDR1 SGHTS and CDR2 YDEGEE. This chain's CDR3 is CASSPRQGMNQPQHF. The CDR3 DNA sequence: TGTGCCAGCAGCCCTAGACAGGGGATGAATCAGCCCCAGCATTTT.

The rearrangement uses TRBV5-6 and TRBJ2-5; maybe TRBD1 (6 bases). The CDR3 sequence is 15 residues long. CDR1 is SGHDT, CDR2 YYEEEE, per germline. V was shortened by 0 bases and J by 4 bases, with 13 bases between the two germline ends. The chain's CDR3 is CASSLAQGLGETQYF. DNA for the CDR3: TGTGCCAGCAGCTTGGCCCAGGGGCTTGGAGAGACCCAGTACTTC.

V and J are TRBV5-8 and TRBJ2-5, with D possibly TRBD2 on 5 matching bases. V was shortened by 4 bases and J by 4 bases, with 5 bases between the two germline ends. This CDR3 has 11 residues. Germline V gene sequence: CDR1 SGHTS, CDR2 YDEGEE. CDR3 sequence (DNA): TGTGCCAGCAGCCGGGGAGAGACCCAGTACTTC. This translates into CASSRGETQYF.

The chain combines TRBV5-4 with TRBJ2-3, with 8 positions matching TRBD2. V dropped 3 bases and J dropped 2; count of bases not matched to a gene: 5. The length of the CDR3 is 15 residues. Looked up from germline, CDR1 is SGHNT and CDR2 is YYREEE (reference sequence). The CDR3 region has the DNA TGTGCCAGCAGCTCAAAGCGGGGGTTCACAGATACGCAGTATTTT. As protein: CASSSKRGFTDTQYF. Using reference TRBV5-4 and TRBJ2-3 for the parts outside the CDR3, the full variable domain is ETGVTQSPTHLIKTRGQQVTLRCSSQSGHNTVSWYQQALGQGPQFIFQYYREEENGRGNFPPRFSGLQFPNYSSELNVNALELDDSALYLCASSSKRGFTDTQYFGPGTRLTVL.